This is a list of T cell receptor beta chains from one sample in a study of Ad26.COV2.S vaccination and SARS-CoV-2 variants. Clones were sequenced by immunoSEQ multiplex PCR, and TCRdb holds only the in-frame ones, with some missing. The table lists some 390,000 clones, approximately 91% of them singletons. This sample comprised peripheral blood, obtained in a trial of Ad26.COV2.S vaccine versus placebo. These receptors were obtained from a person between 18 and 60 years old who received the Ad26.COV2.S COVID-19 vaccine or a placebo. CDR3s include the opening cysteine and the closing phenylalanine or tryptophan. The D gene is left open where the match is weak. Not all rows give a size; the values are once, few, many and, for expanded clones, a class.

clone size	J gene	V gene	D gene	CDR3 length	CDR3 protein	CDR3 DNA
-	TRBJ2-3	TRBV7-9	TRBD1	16	CASSTGTGAHTDTQYF	TGTGCCAGCAGTACCGGGACAGGGGCCCACACAGATACGCAGTATTTT
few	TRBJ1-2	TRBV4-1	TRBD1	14	CASSQGDRNYGYTF	TGCGCCAGCAGCCAAGGGGACAGAAACTATGGCTACACCTTC
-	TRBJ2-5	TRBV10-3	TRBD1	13	CAIKRTGWETQYF	TGTGCCATCAAACGGACAGGGTGGGAGACCCAGTACTTC
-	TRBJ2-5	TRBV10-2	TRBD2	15	CASSESSGSQETQYF	TGCGCCAGCAGTGAATCAAGCGGGAGCCAAGAGACCCAGTACTTC
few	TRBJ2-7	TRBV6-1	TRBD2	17	CASSGRGTSGRMDEQYF	TGTGCCAGCAGTGGAAGAGGGACTAGCGGTAGGATGGACGAGCAGTACTTC
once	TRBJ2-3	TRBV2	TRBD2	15	CASNPGLASRDTQYF	TGTGCCAGCAACCCGGGACTAGCGTCTCGTGATACGCAGTATTTT
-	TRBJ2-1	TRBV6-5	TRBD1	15	CASRPSGGWYNEQFF	TGTGCCAGCCGGCCGTCAGGGGGTTGGTACAATGAGCAGTTCTTC
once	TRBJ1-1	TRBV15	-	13	CATSPDPGTEAFF	TGTGCCACCAGCCCCGACCCGGGGACTGAAGCTTTCTTT
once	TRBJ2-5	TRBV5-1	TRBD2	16	CASTGGLAGGKETQYF	TGCGCCAGCACCGGTGGGCTAGCGGGAGGGAAAGAGACCCAGTACTTC
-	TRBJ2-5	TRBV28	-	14	CASSLGGQQETQYF	TGTGCCAGCAGTTTAGGAGGACAGCAAGAGACCCAGTACTTC
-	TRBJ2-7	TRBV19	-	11	CASRGGYEQYF	TGTGCCAGTAGAGGGGGATACGAGCAGTACTTC
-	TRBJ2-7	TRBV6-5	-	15	CASSYMGDFSYEQYF	TGTGCCAGCAGTTACATGGGGGACTTCTCCTACGAGCAGTACTTC
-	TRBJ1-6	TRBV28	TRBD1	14	CASWTGQGYSPLHF	TGTGCCAGCTGGACGGGACAGGGTTATTCACCCCTCCACTTT
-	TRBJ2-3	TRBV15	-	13	CATSRGAGDTQYF	TGTGCCACCAGCAGAGGGGCAGGAGATACGCAGTATTTT
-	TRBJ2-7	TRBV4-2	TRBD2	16	CASSLGTSGRFYEQYF	TGTGCCAGCAGCCTTGGGACTAGCGGGAGGTTCTACGAGCAGTACTTC
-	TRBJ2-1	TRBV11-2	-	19	CASSLVWGVGLSSYNEQFF	TGTGCCAGCAGCTTAGTTTGGGGGGTGGGACTCAGCTCCTACAATGAGCAGTTCTTC
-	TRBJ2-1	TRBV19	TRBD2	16	CASSPKGGRANNEQFF	TGTGCCAGTAGCCCTAAAGGCGGGAGGGCCAACAATGAGCAGTTCTTC
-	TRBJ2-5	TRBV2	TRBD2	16	CASRDDWAGVQETQYF	TGTGCCAGCAGAGACGACTGGGCGGGGGTCCAAGAGACCCAGTACTTC
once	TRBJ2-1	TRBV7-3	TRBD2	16	CASRYTLAGGANEQFF	TGTGCCAGCAGGTACACGCTAGCGGGAGGCGCCAATGAGCAGTTCTTC
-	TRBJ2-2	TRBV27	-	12	CASSWRGGELFF	TGTGCCAGCAGCTGGAGAGGGGGGGAGCTGTTTTTT
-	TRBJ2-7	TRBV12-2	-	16	CASRLAWLEGSYEQYF	TGTGCAAGTCGCTTAGCCTGGTTAGAGGGATCCTACGAGCAGTACTTC
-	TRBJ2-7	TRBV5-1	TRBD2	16	CASSLDSLAGIYEQYF	TGCGCCAGCAGCTTGGATAGTCTAGCGGGGATCTACGAGCAGTACTTC
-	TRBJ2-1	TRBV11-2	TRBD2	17	CASSSGVLAGASNEQFF	TGTGCCAGCAGCTCGGGGGTACTAGCGGGAGCTAGCAATGAGCAGTTCTTC
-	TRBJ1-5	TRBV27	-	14	CASSPQQTRQPQHF	TGTGCCAGCAGTCCCCAGCAGACACGCCAGCCCCAGCATTTT
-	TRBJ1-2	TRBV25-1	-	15	CASSETGRNSYGYTF	TGTGCCAGCAGTGAAACGGGCAGGAACTCTTATGGCTACACCTTC
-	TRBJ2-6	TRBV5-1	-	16	CASSLGGPPGANVLTF	TGCGCCAGCAGCTTGGGCGGGCCCCCTGGGGCCAACGTCCTGACTTTC
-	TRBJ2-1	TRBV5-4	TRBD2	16	CASSSTSGSSYNEQFF	TGTGCCAGCAGCTCGACTAGCGGAAGCTCCTACAATGAGCAGTTCTTC
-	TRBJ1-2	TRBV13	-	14	CASSFSQGYYGYTF	TGTGCCAGCAGCTTCTCACAGGGCTACTATGGCTACACCTTC
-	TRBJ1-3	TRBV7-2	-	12	CASSLNGNTIYF	TGTGCCAGCAGCTTAAATGGAAACACCATATATTTT
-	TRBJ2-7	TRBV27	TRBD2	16	CASSPTLSGSWYEQYF	TGTGCCAGCAGTCCGACTCTTAGCGGGAGTTGGTACGAGCAGTACTTC
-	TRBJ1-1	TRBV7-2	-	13	CASSSNPGTEAFF	TGTGCCAGCAGCTCAAACCCGGGGACTGAAGCTTTCTTT
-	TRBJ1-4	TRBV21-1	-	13	CASSLRGQGKLFF	TGTGCCAGCAGCCTCCGGGGGCAAGGAAAACTGTTTTTT
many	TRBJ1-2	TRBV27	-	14	CASSSGTLNYGYTF	TGTGCCAGCAGTTCCGGGACACTTAACTATGGCTACACCTTC